The TCR beta chain described here comes from a study of early T cells in non-severe SARS-CoV-2 infection. As for the study in general: Bulk RNA from unsorted whole blood was sequenced; chains were unpaired. Study results and limitations: The study's VDJdb matching favored anti-spike CD8 responses and missed private and CD4 specificities.

Each cDNA molecule carried a unique molecular identifier. MiXCR, run by TCRdb on the 5' RACE reads, gives a single entry per CDR3 protein. This repertoire shows under 95,000 distinct CDR3 sequences, approximately 12% found once; its top ten account for around 3.7%. This clonotype was recorded at least ten times. Its matching antigen is unknown. Germline assignment: CDR1 MNHNS and CDR2 SASEGT. Trimming cost V 7 bases and J 5 bases, with 12 bases left between them. The CDR3 contains 13 residues. The sequence was collected from an adult who was a healthcare worker with PCR-confirmed SARS-CoV-2 infection or an uninfected control (not recorded which). The rearrangement joins TRBV6-1 to TRBJ2-1; D unclear. Sequenced input: whole blood. CDR3: CASNWSLNNEQFF. CDR3 bases: TGTGCCAGCAACTGGTCCCTAAACAATGAGCAGTTCTTC.